The clone carrying this TCR beta chain showed up just a few times. Its antigen is as yet unknown. At the time of sampling, donors were nominally healthy, though unrecorded immune exposures were likely. The sample originates from a study of cytomegalovirus exposure and HLA in healthy donors. Overall study: In terms of ancestry, the Caucasian-associated cluster contained roughly 80% of the roughly 400 genotyped donors.

PCR was performed using 60 Vbeta and 13 Jbeta primers. Here immunoSEQ multiplex PCR was the method, and the copy in TCRdb shows in-frame clones only, minus some. The table shows around 170,000 clones, with over 75% occurring only once. General study findings and limits: Owing to their indistinguishability, certain V segments, notably TRBV6-2 and TRBV6-3, were excluded.

Trimming shortened V by 0 bases and J by 0 bases, and 9 bases separated the two germline ends. Looked up from germline, CDR1 is MNHNS and CDR2 is SASEGT. The CDR3 has 16 amino acids. The chain recombines TRBV6-1 with TRBJ1-5, with D unresolved. This TCR was recovered from a woman aged 50 to 65 in good health and CMV-seropositive. Sequenced input: PBMCs. The DNA for the CDR3 is TGTGCCAGCAGTGAAGCGTACAGATATAGCAATCAGCCCCAGCATTTT. It translates to CASSEAYRYSNQPQHF.